What follows are 9 T cell receptor beta chains derived from one specimen sequenced in a study of blood T cell repertoires in COVID-19. Measured with immunoSEQ multiplex PCR; TCRdb has only the in-frame clones, and not every one. The sample has 180,000 or so clones; roughly 80% are singletons. Sequenced input: PBMCs or T cells enriched from blood (not recorded which). The receptors were sampled from a man aged 60 to 69 who had been exposed to COVID-19.

This chain uses TRBV2 with TRBJ1-4; 8 bases fit TRBD1. From germline, CDR1 is SNHLY and CDR2 FYNNEI. The CDR3 extends over 14 amino acids. Trimming removed 4 bases from V and 7 bases from J; junction bases left unmatched: 5. In DNA form, the CDR3 reads TGTGCCAGCAGTGGTCAGGGGGCGGTTGAAAAACTGTTTTTT. This gives the protein CASSGQGAVEKLFF.

V usage is TRBV20-1 and J usage is TRBJ1-5; unclear D gene. This CDR3 contains 15 residues. From germline, CDR1 is DFQATT and CDR2 SNEGSKA (reference sequence). V lost 3 bases and J lost 4, with 16 bases in between. CDR3 in DNA: TGCAGTGCTAGTCGAGCCGTCTCGGGGAATCAGCCCCAGCATTTT. This sequence encodes CSASRAVSGNQPQHF.

The rearrangement uses TRBV4-1 and TRBJ1-6, with D maybe TRBD1 (5 bases). The V end was cut by 3 bases, the J end by 7 bases, with 16 bases between. Germline loops: CDR1 MGHRA, CDR2 YSYEKL. The CDR3 loop spans 16 amino acids. Here the CDR3 reads CASSQLLGTQNSPLHF. CDR3 bases: TGCGCCAGCAGCCAGCTTCTCGGGACTCAGAATTCACCCCTCCACTTT.

The chain combines TRBV4-1 with TRBJ1-6; D unresolved. The germline V and J ends were trimmed by 1 base and 0 bases, with 4 bases remaining between them. In germline, CDR1 is MGHRA, CDR2 YSYEKL. The CDR3 loop spans 15 amino acids. CDR3 in DNA: TGCGCCAGCAGCCAAGGGAGCTCCTATAATTCACCCCTCCACTTT. This translates into CASSQGSSYNSPLHF.

The gene calls are TRBV28 and TRBJ2-2, with TRBD2 matching over 16 bases. Germline CDR1 and CDR2: MDHEN and SYDVKM. Trimming cost V 10 bases and J 7 bases; bases outside gene matches: 6. The CDR3 is 15 residues long. CDR3 DNA sequence: TGTGCCACGGGACTAGCGGGAGGGCCTAGCGGGGAGCTGTTTTTT. It specifies CATGLAGGPSGELFF. Looking up the rest from reference TRBV28 and TRBJ2-2 gives the full variable domain: DVKVTQSSRYLVKRTGEKVFLECVQDMDHENMFWYRQDPGLGLRLIYFSYDVKMKEKGDIPEGYSVSREKKERFSLILESASTNQTSMYLCATGLAGGPSGELFFGEGSRLTVL.

The count of this clone is one. The chain is built from TRBV30 and TRBJ1-4; 7 bases match TRBD1. V shed 0 bases and J 8 bases; nucleotides not matched to a gene: 6. CDR3 length: 14 amino acids. Germline loops: CDR1 GTSNPN, CDR2 SVGIG (reference sequence). Written as DNA, the CDR3 is TGTGCCTGGAGTGTGCCAGGGGGTAGCGAAAAACTGTTTTTT. It encodes CAWSVPGGSEKLFF.

The chain has TRBV28 and TRBJ2-7; TRBD2 matches 10 bases. Germline CDR1 and CDR2: MDHEN and SYDVKM. J gave up 7 bases and V 6 bases, and 9 bases lay outside the gene matches. The CDR3 is made up of 14 amino acids. The CDR3 sequence is CASRGLAALGEQYF. In DNA, the CDR3 is TGTGCCAGCAGAGGACTAGCGGCGCTAGGGGAGCAGTACTTC.

V and J are TRBV7-2 and TRBJ2-7, with D tentatively TRBD1 (6 bases). The CDR3 totals 16 residues. Germline lookup yields CDR1 SGHTA and CDR2 FQGNSA. V lost 9 bases and J lost 3, with 24 bases in between. The CDR3 protein is CASNDPPFRDNYEQYF. CDR3 nucleotides: TGTGCCAGTAATGACCCCCCTTTTCGGGACAACTACGAGCAGTACTTC.

The chain has TRBV30 and TRBJ2-7, with a possible D match to TRBD1 (5 bases). The germline V and J ends were trimmed by 2 bases and 2 bases, with 10 bases remaining between them. This CDR3 has 13 residues. CDR1 is GTSNPN, CDR2 SVGIG, per germline (reference sequence). Here the CDR3 DNA reads TGTGCCTGGAGTCCCCGGACACCCTACGAGCAGTACTTC. Its translation: CAWSPRTPYEQYF.